The sequence of this T cell receptor (beta chain) was determined in a study of cytomegalovirus exposure and HLA in healthy donors. The study's findings and limits: In vitro experiments confirmed that three CMV-associated chains were specific for CMV antigens. Only CMV serostatus was available as immune exposure information.

Trimming removed 6 bases from V and 5 bases from J, with 13 bases in between. There are 13 residues in the CDR3. In germline, CDR1 is MNHEY, CDR2 SMNVEV (reference sequence). Worth noting for this clone: Antigen unknown.

Primers included in the PCR were 60 Vbeta and 13 Jbeta primers. Sequencing used immunoSEQ multiplex PCR; TCRdb keeps in-frame clones, though not all of them. The table records some 220,000 clones, about 80% of them present only once. Sequencing was performed on PBMCs. This TCR was recovered from a woman aged 60-70 years in good health and CMV-seropositive. The gene calls are TRBV27 and TRBJ1-1, with D possibly TRBD1 on 6 matching bases. The CDR3 bases are TGTGCCAGCAGCGACCAGGGGTATACTGAAGCTTTCTTT. Translating it yields CASSDQGYTEAFF.